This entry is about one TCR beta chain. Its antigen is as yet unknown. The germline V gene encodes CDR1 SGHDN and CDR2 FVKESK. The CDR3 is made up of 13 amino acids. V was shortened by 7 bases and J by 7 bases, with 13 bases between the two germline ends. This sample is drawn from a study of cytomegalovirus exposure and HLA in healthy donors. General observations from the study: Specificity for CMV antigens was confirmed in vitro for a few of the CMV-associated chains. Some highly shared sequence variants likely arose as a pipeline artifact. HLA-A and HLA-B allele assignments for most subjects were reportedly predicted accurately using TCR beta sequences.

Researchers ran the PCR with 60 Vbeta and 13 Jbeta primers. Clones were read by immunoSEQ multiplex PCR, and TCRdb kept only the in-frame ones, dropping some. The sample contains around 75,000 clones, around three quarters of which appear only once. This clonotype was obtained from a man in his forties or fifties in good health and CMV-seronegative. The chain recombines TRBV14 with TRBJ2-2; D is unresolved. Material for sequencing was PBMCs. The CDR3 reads CASTARLLGELFF. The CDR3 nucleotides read TGTGCCAGCACCGCCAGGCTTCTCGGGGAGCTGTTTTTT.